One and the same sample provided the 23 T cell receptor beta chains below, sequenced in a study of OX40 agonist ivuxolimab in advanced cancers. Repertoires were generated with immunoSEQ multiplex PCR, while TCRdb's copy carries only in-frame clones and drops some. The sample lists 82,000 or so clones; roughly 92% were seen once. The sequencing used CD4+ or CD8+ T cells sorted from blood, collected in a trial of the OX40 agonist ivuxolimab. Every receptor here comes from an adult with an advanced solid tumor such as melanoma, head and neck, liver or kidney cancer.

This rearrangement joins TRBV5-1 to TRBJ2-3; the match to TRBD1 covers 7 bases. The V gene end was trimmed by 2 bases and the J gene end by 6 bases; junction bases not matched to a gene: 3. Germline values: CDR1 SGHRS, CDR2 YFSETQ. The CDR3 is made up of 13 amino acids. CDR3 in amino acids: CASSFQGEDTQYF. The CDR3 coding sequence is TGCGCCAGCAGCTTTCAGGGGGAGGATACGCAGTATTTT.

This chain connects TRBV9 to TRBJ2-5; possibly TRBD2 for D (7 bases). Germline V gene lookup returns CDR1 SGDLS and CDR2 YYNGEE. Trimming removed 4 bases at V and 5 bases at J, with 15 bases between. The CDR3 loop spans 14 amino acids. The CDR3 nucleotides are TGTGCCAGCAGCCTCCGGGGGGCAGGGGAGACCCAGTACTTC. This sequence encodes CASSLRGAGETQYF.

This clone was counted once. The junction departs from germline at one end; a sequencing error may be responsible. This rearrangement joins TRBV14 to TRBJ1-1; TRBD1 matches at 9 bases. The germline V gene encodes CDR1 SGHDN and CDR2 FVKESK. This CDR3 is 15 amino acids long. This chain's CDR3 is CASRQAGQGNTEAFF. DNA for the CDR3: TGTGCCAGCAGGCAAGCGGGACAGGGAAACACTGAAGCTTTCTTT.

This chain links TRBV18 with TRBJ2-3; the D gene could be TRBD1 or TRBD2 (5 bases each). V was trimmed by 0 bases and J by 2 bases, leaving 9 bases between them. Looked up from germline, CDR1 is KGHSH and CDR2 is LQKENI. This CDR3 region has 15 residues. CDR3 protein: CASSPPGVSTDTQYF. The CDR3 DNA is TGTGCCAGCTCACCACCGGGGGTGTCCACAGATACGCAGTATTTT.

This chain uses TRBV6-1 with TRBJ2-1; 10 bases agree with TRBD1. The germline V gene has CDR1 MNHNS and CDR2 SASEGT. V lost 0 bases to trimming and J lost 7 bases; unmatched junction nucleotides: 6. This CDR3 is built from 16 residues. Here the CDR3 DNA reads TGTGCCAGCAGTGAAGCCATCCGACAGGGGGCAAATGAGCAGTTCTTC. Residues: CASSEAIRQGANEQFF.

CDR3 in amino acids: CASSQETFGRVSETQYF. CDR3 bases: TGCGCCAGCAGCCAAGAGACCTTCGGCAGGGTCTCAGAGACCCAGTACTTC. The chain combines TRBV4-1 with TRBJ2-5; possible D gene TRBD1, 5 bases. Trimming removed 0 bases from V and 4 bases from J, with 18 bases in between. This CDR3 has 17 amino acids. The V gene's germline CDR1 is MGHRA and CDR2 YSYEKL.

The CDR3 here is CAHSVRREGSTGELFF. CDR3 bases: TGTGCCCACTCTGTCCGGCGGGAGGGGAGCACCGGGGAGCTGTTTTTT. The chain carries TRBV7-9 and TRBJ2-2, with TRBD2 identical over 9 bases. Germline V CDR1 and CDR2: SEHNR, FQNEAQ (reference sequence). J gave up 4 bases and V 11 bases, and 14 bases lay outside the gene matches. The CDR3 is made up of 16 amino acids.

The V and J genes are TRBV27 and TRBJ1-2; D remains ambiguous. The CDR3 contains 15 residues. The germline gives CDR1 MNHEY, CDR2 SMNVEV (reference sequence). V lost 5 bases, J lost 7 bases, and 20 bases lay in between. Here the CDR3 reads CASSRLRDGNSGYTF. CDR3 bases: TGTGCCAGCAGTCGACTTAGAGACGGTAATAGTGGCTACACCTTC.

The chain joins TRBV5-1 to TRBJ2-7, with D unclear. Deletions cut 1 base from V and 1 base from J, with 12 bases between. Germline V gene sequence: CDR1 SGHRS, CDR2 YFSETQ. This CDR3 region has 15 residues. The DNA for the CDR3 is TGCGCCAGCAGCTTGAACTCAGGTCGTTCCTACGAGCAGTACTTC. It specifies CASSLNSGRSYEQYF.

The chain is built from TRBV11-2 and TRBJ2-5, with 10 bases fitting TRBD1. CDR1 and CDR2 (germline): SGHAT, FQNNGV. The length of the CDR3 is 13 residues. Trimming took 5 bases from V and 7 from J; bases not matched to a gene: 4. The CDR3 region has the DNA TGTGCCAGCAGCGACGGACAGGGGGGGACCCAGTACTTC. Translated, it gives CASSDGQGGTQYF.

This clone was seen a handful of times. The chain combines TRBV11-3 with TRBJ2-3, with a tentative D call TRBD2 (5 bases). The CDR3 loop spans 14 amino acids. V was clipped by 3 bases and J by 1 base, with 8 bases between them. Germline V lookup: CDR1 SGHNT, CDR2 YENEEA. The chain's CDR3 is CASSLEDGTDTQYF. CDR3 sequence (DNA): TGTGCCAGCAGCTTGGAGGACGGCACAGATACGCAGTATTTT.

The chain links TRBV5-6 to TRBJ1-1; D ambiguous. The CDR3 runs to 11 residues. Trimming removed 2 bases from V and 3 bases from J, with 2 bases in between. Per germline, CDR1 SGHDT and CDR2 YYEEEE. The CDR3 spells CASSLYTEAFF. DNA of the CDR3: TGTGCCAGCAGCTTATACACTGAAGCTTTCTTT.

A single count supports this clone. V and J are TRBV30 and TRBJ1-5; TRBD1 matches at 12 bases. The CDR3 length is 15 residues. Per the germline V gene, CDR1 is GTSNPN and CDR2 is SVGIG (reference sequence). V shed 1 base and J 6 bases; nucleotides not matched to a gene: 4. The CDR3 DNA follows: TGTGCCTGGAGTGCCGGGACAGGGGGCTCTCAGCCCCAGCATTTT. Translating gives CAWSAGTGGSQPQHF. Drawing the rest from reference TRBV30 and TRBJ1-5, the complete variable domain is SQTIHQWPATLVQPVGSPLSLECTVEGTSNPNLYWYRQAAGRGLQLLFYSVGIGQISSEVPQNLSASRPQDRQFILSSKKLLLSDSGFYLCAWSAGTGGSQPQHFGDGTRLSIL.

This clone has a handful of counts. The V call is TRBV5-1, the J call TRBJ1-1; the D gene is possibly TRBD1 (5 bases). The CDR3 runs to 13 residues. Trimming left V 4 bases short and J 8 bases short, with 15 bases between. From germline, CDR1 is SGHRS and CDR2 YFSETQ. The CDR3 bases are TGCGCCAGCAGCCCGGGGGAGTCAACAGAAGCTTTCTTT. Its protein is CASSPGESTEAFF.

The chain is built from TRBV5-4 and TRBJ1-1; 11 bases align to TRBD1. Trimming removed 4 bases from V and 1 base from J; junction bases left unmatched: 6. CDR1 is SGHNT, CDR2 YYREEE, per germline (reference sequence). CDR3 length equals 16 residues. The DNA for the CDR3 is TGTGCCAGCAGCAATGGACAGGGGGCGGGGAACACTGAAGCTTTCTTT. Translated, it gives CASSNGQGAGNTEAFF.

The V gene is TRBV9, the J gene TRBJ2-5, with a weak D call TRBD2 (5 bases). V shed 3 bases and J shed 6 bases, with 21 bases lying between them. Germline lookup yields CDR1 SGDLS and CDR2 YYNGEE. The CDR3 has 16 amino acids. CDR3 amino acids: CASSGHRDPKEKTQYF. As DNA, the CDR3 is TGTGCCAGCAGCGGTCACCGGGATCCTAAAGAAAAGACCCAGTACTTC.

CDR3 nucleotides: TGTGCCAGTAGCGGGAGTGACACCGGGGAGCTGTTTTTT. Residues: CASSGSDTGELFF. The genes are TRBV19 and TRBJ2-2, with a possible D match to TRBD2 (6 bases). Trimming cost V 6 bases and J 3 bases, with 8 bases left between them. This CDR3 has 13 residues. CDR1 is LNHDA, CDR2 SQIVND, per germline (reference sequence).

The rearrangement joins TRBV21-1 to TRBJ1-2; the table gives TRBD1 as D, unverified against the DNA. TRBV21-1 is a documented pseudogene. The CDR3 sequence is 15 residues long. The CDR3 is CASSKRDRENYGYTF. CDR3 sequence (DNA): TGTGCCAGCAGCAAAAGAGACAGGGAGAACTATGGCTACACCTTC.

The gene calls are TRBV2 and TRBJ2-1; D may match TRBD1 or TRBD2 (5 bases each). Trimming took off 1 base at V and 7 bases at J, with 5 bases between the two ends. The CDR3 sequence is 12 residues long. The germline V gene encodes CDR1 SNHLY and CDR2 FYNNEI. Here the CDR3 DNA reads TGTGCCAGCAGTGAAGGGGGGAATGAGCAGTTCTTC. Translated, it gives CASSEGGNEQFF.

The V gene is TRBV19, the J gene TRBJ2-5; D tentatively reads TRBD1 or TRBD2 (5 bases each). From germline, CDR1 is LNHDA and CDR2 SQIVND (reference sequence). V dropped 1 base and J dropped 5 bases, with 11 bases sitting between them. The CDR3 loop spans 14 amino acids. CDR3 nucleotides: TGTGCCAGTAGTATAGGTGAGGGGTTGGAGACCCAGTACTTC. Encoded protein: CASSIGEGLETQYF.

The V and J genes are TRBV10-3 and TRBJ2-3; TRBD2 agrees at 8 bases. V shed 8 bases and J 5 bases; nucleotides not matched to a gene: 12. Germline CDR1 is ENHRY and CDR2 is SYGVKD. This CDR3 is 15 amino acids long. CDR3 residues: CAIQPSREGIDTQYF. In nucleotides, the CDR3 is TGTGCCATCCAGCCGTCCCGGGAGGGCATAGATACGCAGTATTTT.

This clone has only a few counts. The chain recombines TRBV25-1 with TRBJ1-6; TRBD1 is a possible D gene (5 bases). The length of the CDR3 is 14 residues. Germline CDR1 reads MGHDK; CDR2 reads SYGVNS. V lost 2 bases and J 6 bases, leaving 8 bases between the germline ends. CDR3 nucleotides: TGTGCCAGCAGTGAAGGGGGGTTTAATTCACCCCTCCACTTT. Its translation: CASSEGGFNSPLHF.

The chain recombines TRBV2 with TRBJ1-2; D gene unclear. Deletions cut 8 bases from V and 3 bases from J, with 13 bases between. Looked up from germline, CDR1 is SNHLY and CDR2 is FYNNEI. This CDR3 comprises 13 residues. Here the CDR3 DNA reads TGTGCCAGCTACCAGTCTGGGTACTATGGCTACACCTTC. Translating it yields CASYQSGYYGYTF.